Shown below are 26 T cell receptor beta chains from a single sample sequenced in a study of cytomegalovirus exposure and HLA in healthy donors. A multiplex PCR was run with 60 Vbeta primers and 13 Jbeta primers. Using immunoSEQ multiplex PCR, the repertoire was profiled, and TCRdb retains in-frame clones only, with some absent. Of around 72,000 clones listed, just over 75% were seen once; the top ten hold around 6%. Sequencing was carried out using PBMCs. The source of these receptors is a man aged 50-60 years in good health and CMV-seronegative.

The chain is built from TRBV28 and TRBJ1-3; D is possibly TRBD1 (6 bases). Germline CDR1 MDHEN, CDR2 SYDVKM. The CDR3 has 14 amino acids. The V end lost 5 bases, the J end lost 5 bases, and 13 bases lay between the germline ends. The CDR3 DNA reads as TGTGCCAGCAGTCCAGGGGACCGGCGAAACACCATATATTTT. Translation: CASSPGDRRNTIYF. Full variable domain (missing parts from reference TRBV28 and TRBJ1-3): DVKVTQSSRYLVKRTGEKVFLECVQDMDHENMFWYRQDPGLGLRLIYFSYDVKMKEKGDIPEGYSVSREKKERFSLILESASTNQTSMYLCASSPGDRRNTIYFGEGSWLTVV.

This chain connects TRBV9 to TRBJ2-1; 7 bases are a match to TRBD2. V shed 2 bases and J 3 bases; nucleotides not matched to a gene: 2. The length of the CDR3 is 14 residues. From germline, CDR1 is SGDLS and CDR2 YYNGEE. CDR3 residues: CASSVGTIYNEQFF. The CDR3 DNA reads TGTGCCAGCAGCGTGGGGACTATCTACAATGAGCAGTTCTTC.

V is TRBV19 and J is TRBJ1-4, with 8 nucleotides matching TRBD1. The CDR3 is 14 residues long. V gave up 6 bases and J gave up 8 bases; unmatched junction bases: 8. Germline CDR1 LNHDA, CDR2 SQIVND (reference sequence). Here the CDR3 reads CASRTGEVNEKLFF. The CDR3 nucleotides read TGTGCCAGTAGGACAGGGGAGGTCAACGAAAAACTGTTTTTT.

The V call is TRBV29-1, the J call TRBJ1-1, with TRBD1 matching over 11 bases. The germline gives CDR1 SQVTM, CDR2 ANQGSEA. The ends lost 6 bases at V and 5 bases at J; junction bases unmatched: 11. The CDR3 is 15 residues long. In DNA, the CDR3 is TGCAGCGTGAAGAATCGGGGACAGGGGGGGACTGAAGCTTTCTTT. Translating it yields CSVKNRGQGGTEAFF.

This sequence joins TRBV7-9 and TRBJ1-5, with 7 bases that match TRBD1. The CDR3 is 13 residues long. CDR1 and CDR2 (germline): SEHNR, FQNEAQ (reference sequence). Trimming at V came to 7 bases and at J to 7 bases, leaving 7 bases not matched to a gene. CDR3 region: CASTDTGDQPQHF. The CDR3 nucleotides read TGTGCCAGCACCGACACAGGGGACCAGCCCCAGCATTTT.

The chain is built from TRBV19 and TRBJ2-5; possible D gene TRBD2, 6 bases. The DNA end lines up better with TRBJ2-7; the J call may be wrong. CDR3 length equals 14 residues. The V gene's germline CDR1 is LNHDA and CDR2 SQIVND (reference sequence). Here the CDR3 DNA reads TGTGCCAGTAGTCAGGAGGGGACGAGCTACGAGCAGTACTTC. This encodes CASSQEGTSYEQYF.

CDR3 region: CASSVNWGGETQYF. The CDR3 DNA is TGTGCCAGCAGCGTCAATTGGGGGGGAGAGACCCAGTACTTC. This chain links TRBV9 with TRBJ2-5, with 7 positions matching TRBD2. The CDR3 spans 14 residues. CDR1 is SGDLS, CDR2 YYNGEE, per germline. V gave up 2 bases and J gave up 4 bases; unmatched junction bases: 5.

The chain carries TRBV4-2 and TRBJ2-1; D call uncertain. The germline CDR1 and CDR2 sequences are LGHNA and YNFKEQ. The V and J ends lost 2 bases and 1 base respectively, with 12 bases between them. The CDR3 covers 16 residues. CDR3 loop: CASSQSTAGSYNEQFF. In DNA, the CDR3 is TGTGCCAGCAGCCAATCGACGGCCGGGTCCTACAATGAGCAGTTCTTC.

V usage is TRBV5-1 and J usage is TRBJ2-5, with D possibly being TRBD1 (7 bases). The CDR3 is made up of 14 amino acids. Germline lookup yields CDR1 SGHRS and CDR2 YFSETQ. Trimming stripped 0 bases from V and 5 bases from J, with 11 bases between. CDR3: CASSLGAGGETQYF. The CDR3 DNA reads TGCGCCAGCAGCTTGGGCGCAGGGGGGGAGACCCAGTACTTC. The whole variable domain, remainder taken from reference TRBV5-1 and TRBJ2-5, is KAGVTQTPRYLIKTRGQQVTLSCSPISGHRSVSWYQQTPGQGLQFLFEYFSETQRNKGNFPGRFSGRQFSNSRSEMNVSTLELGDSALYLCASSLGAGGETQYFGPGTRLLVL.

The rearrangement links TRBV30 to TRBJ2-7; 10 bases are shared with TRBD1. The V segment lost 4 bases and the J segment 3 bases; nucleotides outside the gene matches: 6. CDR3 length: 14 amino acids. The germline V gene encodes CDR1 GTSNPN and CDR2 SVGIG (reference sequence). CDR3 in amino acids: CAWKRGQGIYEQYF. CDR3 sequence (DNA): TGTGCCTGGAAAAGGGGACAGGGGATCTACGAGCAGTACTTC.

The chain combines TRBV5-4 with TRBJ2-3; D not resolved. CDR1 is SGHNT, CDR2 YYREEE, per germline (reference sequence). The CDR3 runs to 11 residues. V was pared by 1 base and J by 11 bases, with 8 bases between. The CDR3 region is CASSLNLMQYF. The CDR3, as DNA: TGTGCCAGCAGCTTGAACCTAATGCAGTATTTT.

This sequence joins TRBV5-1 and TRBJ2-5; 9 nucleotides agree with TRBD1. The germline CDR1 and CDR2 sequences are SGHRS and YFSETQ. The CDR3 contains 14 residues. The J segment lost 5 bases and the V segment lost 5 bases, leaving 7 bases of the junction unmatched. As DNA, the CDR3 is TGCGCCAGCAGGGCCGGGACAGGGCACGAGACCCAGTACTTC. It yields the protein CASRAGTGHETQYF.

This clone was counted once. V usage is TRBV7-2 and J usage is TRBJ1-5; 9 bases align to TRBD1. This CDR3 region has 15 residues. V shed 1 base and J 6 bases; nucleotides not matched to a gene: 4. Germline CDR1 reads SGHTA; CDR2 reads FQGNSA. The DNA of the CDR3 is TGTGCCAGCAGCTTAGGAAAGACAGGGGGTCAGCCCCAGCATTTT. Protein product: CASSLGKTGGQPQHF.

The chain combines TRBV5-4 with TRBJ1-2; TRBD1 aligns across 7 bases. CDR1 is SGHNT and CDR2 is YYREEE in the germline V gene (reference sequence). Germline trimming cut 4 bases from V and 1 base from J; bases unmatched to any gene: 7. The CDR3 is 15 residues long. The CDR3: CASSKNRGDNYGYTF. The CDR3 nucleotides are TGTGCCAGCAGCAAAAACAGGGGAGATAACTATGGCTACACCTTC.

The chain employs TRBV9 and TRBJ1-5; maybe TRBD1 (6 bases). Germline V gene data show CDR1 as SGDLS and CDR2 as YYNGEE. The CDR3 sequence is 14 residues long. Between the trimmed V and J ends, which lost 0 bases and 7 bases, there was a span of 11 bases. DNA of the CDR3: TGTGCCAGCAGCGTAGGGGGGCCCGGGCAGCCCCAGCATTTT. This gives the protein CASSVGGPGQPQHF.

The chain carries TRBV4-3 and TRBJ2-1, with TRBD2 identical over 8 bases. The junction had 2 bases not matched to a gene; V was cut back by 0 bases and J by 4 bases. This CDR3 region has 15 residues. CDR1 is LGHNA, CDR2 YSLEER, per germline. The CDR3 reads CASSQELAEYNEQFF. For the CDR3, the DNA is TGCGCCAGCAGCCAAGAACTAGCGGAATACAATGAGCAGTTCTTC.

The V gene is TRBV7-2, the J gene TRBJ2-5; possibly TRBD1 for D (6 bases). Germline V CDR1 and CDR2: SGHTA, FQGNSA. V lost 6 bases and J 2 bases, leaving 10 bases between the germline ends. The CDR3 covers 13 residues. CDR3 coding DNA: TGTGCCAGCAGATGGACAGTACAAGAGACCCAGTACTTC. Encoded protein: CASRWTVQETQYF.

The chain couples TRBV2 to TRBJ2-2, with 12 bases fitting TRBD2. Germline V CDR1 and CDR2: SNHLY, FYNNEI. This CDR3 spans 16 amino acids. J lost 7 bases, V lost 4 bases, and 7 bases had no gene match. The CDR3 loop reads CASSGGLAGRGGELFF. The CDR3 DNA sequence: TGTGCCAGCAGTGGGGGACTAGCGGGCCGGGGCGGGGAGCTGTTTTTT.

This clone has just a few counts. The V gene is TRBV5-4, the J gene TRBJ2-1; D gene ambiguous. V was shortened by 4 bases and J by 9 bases, with 14 bases between the two germline ends. Germline V gene data show CDR1 as SGHNT and CDR2 as YYREEE (reference sequence). This CDR3 contains 13 residues. Written as DNA, the CDR3 is TGTGCCAGCAGCGATGTTCTCAGAGGTGAGCAGTTCTTC. Its translation: CASSDVLRGEQFF.

CDR3 DNA: TGTGCCAGCAACCGGGGTAGTGAGCAGTTCTTC. It codes for CASNRGSEQFF. This chain uses TRBV2 with TRBJ2-1; possible D gene TRBD2, 5 bases. The germline V gene has CDR1 SNHLY and CDR2 FYNNEI. The V gene lost 7 bases and the J gene lost 9 bases, with 10 bases spanning the gap. The CDR3 runs to 11 residues.

The V call is TRBV5-4, the J call TRBJ1-1; D remains ambiguous. Trimming pared 3 bases from V and 2 bases from J, leaving 17 bases between. CDR1 SGHNT and CDR2 YYREEE come from the germline V gene (reference sequence). This CDR3 region has 16 residues. The CDR3 nucleotides read TGTGCCAGCAGCTCAGGCATTAACCAGGCTAACACTGAAGCTTTCTTT. It translates to CASSSGINQANTEAFF.

The chain recombines TRBV4-1 with TRBJ2-5; D perhaps matches TRBD2 (5 bases). Germline loops: CDR1 MGHRA, CDR2 YSYEKL. Trimming stripped 1 base from V and 2 bases from J, with 8 bases between. This CDR3 region has 14 residues. The CDR3 region is CASSQGSGQETQYF. Here the CDR3 DNA reads TGCGCCAGCAGCCAAGGCAGCGGACAAGAGACCCAGTACTTC.

V is TRBV18 and J is TRBJ2-7, with TRBD2 identical over 10 bases. The length of the CDR3 is 18 residues. Looked up from germline, CDR1 is KGHSH and CDR2 is LQKENI. J was trimmed by 6 bases and V by 3 bases; bases with no gene match: 17. For the CDR3, the DNA is TGTGCCAGCTCACCCCTCGGCCTCATAGCGGGAGGATACTCCGAGCAGTACTTC. Protein: CASSPLGLIAGGYSEQYF.

The chain couples TRBV11-2 to TRBJ2-3; TRBD2 matches at 7 bases. The V and J ends lost 8 bases and 3 bases, in that order; junction bases with no gene match: 8. Germline V gene data show CDR1 as SGHAT and CDR2 as FQNNGV. This CDR3 is built from 14 residues. DNA for the CDR3: TGTGCCAGCGGGGGGGGTACAATAACAGATACGCAGTATTTT. Residues: CASGGGTITDTQYF.

The chain recombines TRBV11-3 with TRBJ2-2, with unresolved D. Germline V gives CDR1 SGHNT, CDR2 YENEEA. This CDR3 is built from 13 residues. The V gene lost 5 bases and the J gene lost 2 bases, with 6 bases spanning the gap. CDR3 nucleotide sequence: TGTGCCAGCAGCATTTCTAACACCGGGGAGCTGTTTTTT. This encodes CASSISNTGELFF.

The chain recombines TRBV5-1 with TRBJ1-2; 9 bases map to TRBD1. Germline loops: CDR1 SGHRS, CDR2 YFSETQ. V gave up 3 bases and J gave up 3 bases; unmatched junction bases: 6. The CDR3 spans 15 residues. DNA for the CDR3: TGCGCCAGCAGCTCGGGACAGGGATTCGACTATGGCTACACCTTC. Amino acids: CASSSGQGFDYGYTF.